What follows are 32 T cell receptor beta chains derived from one specimen sequenced in a study of blood T cell repertoires in COVID-19. Profiling relied on immunoSEQ multiplex PCR, and the TCRdb table lists in-frame clones only, not all of them. The top ten hold over 2.5% of the sample, which has some 220,000 clones, roughly 81% seen once. The specimen sequenced was peripheral blood. All receptors come from a man aged 45-65 years who had recovered from COVID-19.

V and J are TRBV6-6 and TRBJ2-3, with 8 bases lining up with TRBD2. Per the germline V gene, CDR1 is MNHNY and CDR2 is SVGAGI (reference sequence). J gave up 2 bases and V 6 bases, and 10 bases lay outside the gene matches. The CDR3 runs 16 residues. CDR3 nucleotides: TGTGCCAGCAGGAAGAGGACTAGCACCAACACAGATACGCAGTATTTT. It yields the protein CASRKRTSTNTDTQYF.

The sample holds a few counts of this clone. The chain has TRBV5-1 and TRBJ2-3, with 8 bases fitting TRBD2. The CDR3 loop spans 14 amino acids. Per germline, CDR1 SGHRS and CDR2 YFSETQ. Trimming at V came to 2 bases and at J to 3 bases, leaving 2 bases not matched to a gene. DNA for the CDR3: TGCGCCAGCAGCTTTAGCGGGAAGACAGATACGCAGTATTTT. Amino acid sequence: CASSFSGKTDTQYF.

This chain's CDR3 is CASSSLPYEQYF. The CDR3 DNA reads TGTGCCAGCAGTTCTCTTCCCTACGAGCAGTACTTC. The chain has TRBV28 and TRBJ2-7, with D unclear. The CDR3 runs to 12 residues. Germline lookup yields CDR1 MDHEN and CDR2 SYDVKM. V dropped 4 bases and J dropped 2 bases, with 6 bases sitting between them.

This clone was recorded only once. The chain combines TRBV19 with TRBJ2-1, with D tentatively TRBD1 (6 bases). The CDR3 consists of 16 residues. CDR1 and CDR2 (germline): LNHDA, SQIVND (reference sequence). V was clipped by 5 bases and J by 0 bases, with 14 bases between them. The CDR3 bases are TGTGCCAGTAGTGCATACAGGGCCGCCTCCTACAATGAGCAGTTCTTC. Translation: CASSAYRAASYNEQFF.

This chain links TRBV5-1 with TRBJ1-2; no definite D call. V was pared by 6 bases and J by 6 bases, with 15 bases between. The CDR3 totals 13 residues. Germline CDR1 SGHRS, CDR2 YFSETQ. The CDR3 spells CASKPSGMDGYTF. As DNA, the CDR3 is TGCGCCAGCAAGCCGTCCGGGATGGATGGCTACACCTTC.

V usage is TRBV19 and J usage is TRBJ2-2; D not certain. Germline V gene data show CDR1 as LNHDA and CDR2 as SQIVND (reference sequence). This CDR3 region has 13 residues. V lost 5 bases and J 4 bases, leaving 8 bases between the germline ends. The CDR3 sequence is CASSLLATGELFF. Written as DNA, the CDR3 is TGTGCCAGTAGTTTGTTGGCCACCGGGGAGCTGTTTTTT.

This clone came up once. The chain joins TRBV4-2 to TRBJ2-7; either TRBD1 or TRBD2 may fit D (6 bases each). The CDR3 contains 15 residues. CDR1 and CDR2 (germline): LGHNA, YNFKEQ. Trimming cost V 7 bases and J 7 bases, with 23 bases left between them. Here the CDR3 DNA reads TGTGCCAGCAACCAGGGGTTGGGAGGAGGTACAGAGCAGTACTTC. Translated, it gives CASNQGLGGGTEQYF.

V usage is TRBV27 and J usage is TRBJ1-5; D is undetermined. Germline V lookup: CDR1 MNHEY, CDR2 SMNVEV (reference sequence). CDR3 size: 14 residues. The CDR3 nucleotides read TGTGCTTACTCCTGGACTTATAGCAATCAGCCCCAGCATTTT. This gives the protein CAYSWTYSNQPQHF.

This chain connects TRBV5-6 to TRBJ2-3; 7 bases agree with TRBD2. The germline gives CDR1 SGHDT, CDR2 YYEEEE. The CDR3 spans 17 residues. V lost 0 bases to trimming and J lost 0 bases; unmatched junction nucleotides: 7. The CDR3 coding sequence is TGTGCCAGCAGCTTGGTTGGGTCAGCGGGAAGCACAGATACGCAGTATTTT. It is translated as CASSLVGSAGSTDTQYF.

The rearrangement uses TRBV3-1 (or the pseudogene TRBV3-2) and TRBJ2-5; 10 bases fit TRBD2. CDR3 length: 17 residues. V trimming: 3 bases; J trimming: 5 bases; junction bases outside the gene matches: 12. CDR1 is LGHDT and CDR2 is YNNKEL in the germline V gene (reference sequence). In DNA, the CDR3 is TGTGCCAGCAGCCAGGGGAAGGCTAGCGGGAGACGGGAGACCCAGTACTTC. Translation gives CASSQGKASGRRETQYF.

This chain connects TRBV24-1 to TRBJ2-2; D possibly corresponds to TRBD1 (6 bases). The CDR3 totals 20 residues. Trimming removed 3 bases from V and 0 bases from J, with 22 bases in between. Germline V lookup: CDR1 KGHDR, CDR2 SFDVKD. The CDR3 sequence: CATSDPTGGTGPANTGELFF. Here the CDR3 DNA reads TGTGCCACCAGTGATCCGACTGGGGGTACAGGGCCGGCGAACACCGGGGAGCTGTTTTTT.

V gene TRBV5-6 combines with J gene TRBJ1-4, with TRBD1 matching over 7 bases. Germline CDR1 reads SGHDT; CDR2 reads YYEEEE. V shed 4 bases, J shed 8 bases, and the junction held 5 bases outside the gene matches. This CDR3 is built from 13 residues. The CDR3 bases are TGTGCCAGCAGCGACAGGGTGGGGGAAAAACTGTTTTTT. This sequence encodes CASSDRVGEKLFF.

This clone showed up just once. The chain joins TRBV5-1 to TRBJ2-1, with TRBD2 matching 9 bases. Germline assignment: CDR1 SGHRS and CDR2 YFSETQ. The CDR3 length is 15 residues. Losses at the gene ends were 4 bases for V and 1 base for J; bases not matched to a gene: 3. The CDR3 here is CASSEAGGSYNEQFF. In nucleotides, the CDR3 is TGCGCCAGCAGCGAAGCGGGAGGATCCTACAATGAGCAGTTCTTC. The whole variable domain, remainder taken from reference TRBV5-1 and TRBJ2-1, is KAGVTQTPRYLIKTRGQQVTLSCSPISGHRSVSWYQQTPGQGLQFLFEYFSETQRNKGNFPGRFSGRQFSNSRSEMNVSTLELGDSALYLCASSEAGGSYNEQFFGPGTRLTVL.

The chain is built from TRBV7-2 and TRBJ1-1; TRBD1 matches 8 bases. The germline CDR1 and CDR2 sequences are SGHTA and FQGNSA. V gave up 5 bases and J gave up 1 base; unmatched junction bases: 6. The CDR3 length is 15 residues. CDR3: CASSNGQGRNTEAFF. The CDR3 DNA sequence: TGTGCCAGCAGCAACGGACAGGGACGGAACACTGAAGCTTTCTTT.

This chain links TRBV11-2 with TRBJ2-7; 9 bases map to TRBD1. J was trimmed by 3 bases and V by 5 bases; bases with no gene match: 8. This CDR3 is 15 amino acids long. The germline V gene has CDR1 SGHAT and CDR2 FQNNGV. This CDR3 is CASSLGTGPYYEQYF. CDR3 sequence (DNA): TGTGCCAGCAGCCTCGGGACAGGGCCTTACTACGAGCAGTACTTC.

The rearrangement joins TRBV27 to TRBJ1-5, with D tentatively TRBD1 (6 bases). The CDR3 length is 17 residues. Trimming took off 5 bases at V and 2 bases at J, with 19 bases between the two ends. The germline V gene encodes CDR1 MNHEY and CDR2 SMNVEV (reference sequence). The CDR3 nucleotides are TGTGCCAGCAGTCCTAATTCCAGGGGAAACGGCAATCAGCCCCAGCATTTT. The encoded protein is CASSPNSRGNGNQPQHF.

DNA for the CDR3: TGTGCCATCAGTGATTTAGGGGGCAGGACCGGGGAGCTGTTTTTT. This gives the protein CAISDLGGRTGELFF. The chain carries TRBV10-3 and TRBJ2-2, with 7 bases matching TRBD1. Per germline, CDR1 ENHRY and CDR2 SYGVKD. V shed 3 bases, J shed 5 bases, and the junction held 6 bases outside the gene matches. The CDR3 runs to 15 residues.

The chain employs TRBV5-1 and TRBJ2-2; the D gene is possibly TRBD1 (7 bases). The V gene lost 4 bases and the J gene lost 6 bases, with 13 bases spanning the gap. The CDR3 extends over 14 amino acids. Germline CDR1 and CDR2: SGHRS and YFSETQ. The CDR3 loop is CASSRGDSAGELFF. In DNA form, the CDR3 reads TGCGCCAGCAGCCGCGGGGACAGTGCCGGGGAGCTGTTTTTT.

The chain recombines TRBV27 with TRBJ2-7, with 7 bases matching TRBD2. Germline-derived CDR1 and CDR2 are MNHEY and SMNVEV (reference sequence). The CDR3 runs to 15 residues. V lost 2 bases, J lost 1 base, and 5 bases stayed unmatched. CDR3 in DNA: TGTGCCAGCAGTTTAGGCGGGAGCCGGTCCTACGAGCAGTACTTC. The encoded protein is CASSLGGSRSYEQYF.

The chain links TRBV2 to TRBJ1-1; weak D call: TRBD1 (6 bases). This CDR3 has 14 amino acids. V lost 7 bases and J 3 bases, leaving 15 bases between the germline ends. From germline, CDR1 is SNHLY and CDR2 FYNNEI. The CDR3 loop is CASKRGSVDTEAFF. The CDR3 DNA is TGTGCCAGCAAGAGGGGGAGTGTGGACACTGAAGCTTTCTTT.

The rearrangement uses TRBV7-2 and TRBJ2-7; D not certain. V lost 5 bases and J lost 0, with 14 bases in between. Looked up from germline, CDR1 is SGHTA and CDR2 is FQGNSA. CDR3 length: 15 amino acids. CDR3 in amino acids: CASSLLGDNSYEQYF. The CDR3 DNA sequence: TGTGCCAGCAGCCTGTTAGGTGACAACTCCTACGAGCAGTACTTC.

The chain employs TRBV19 and TRBJ2-1; 11 bases are a match to TRBD1. CDR3 length: 16 amino acids. Germline V CDR1 and CDR2: LNHDA, SQIVND (reference sequence). With V trimmed by 9 bases and J by 9 bases, 16 bases remained unmatched. CDR3 sequence (DNA): TGTGCCAGCTCCATGGCCGGGACAGGGGGAGTAGGTGAGCAGTTCTTC. Protein: CASSMAGTGGVGEQFF.

CDR3 coding DNA: TGTGCCAGCAGTTTGACAGGGACTCAAGAGACCCAGTACTTC. It is translated as CASSLTGTQETQYF. The chain couples TRBV28 to TRBJ2-5; TRBD1 is a possible D gene (7 bases). CDR1 is MDHEN, CDR2 SYDVKM, per germline. This CDR3 region has 14 residues. V was trimmed by 3 bases and J by 2 bases, leaving 10 bases between them.

The count of this clone is one. The chain combines TRBV3-1 (or the pseudogene TRBV3-2) with TRBJ1-3, with D perhaps matching TRBD1 (6 bases). Per the germline V gene, CDR1 is LGHDT and CDR2 is YNNKEL (reference sequence). There are 18 residues in the CDR3. V shed 1 base and J shed 1 base, with 17 bases lying between them. The CDR3 sequence: CASSQVSGGAWSGNTIYF. CDR3 nucleotides: TGTGCCAGCAGCCAAGTTTCGGGGGGCGCATGGTCTGGAAACACCATATATTTT.

This clone was counted a few times. In DNA, the CDR3 is TGTGCCAGCAATCCCCGGGACAGGGGACCTTACGAGCAGTACTTC. Its protein is CASNPRDRGPYEQYF. The chain recombines TRBV6-4 with TRBJ2-7, with 10 bases fitting TRBD1. CDR3 length: 15 amino acids. Germline trimming cut 7 bases from V and 4 bases from J; bases unmatched to any gene: 10. Germline V gene data show CDR1 as MRHNA and CDR2 as SNTAGT.

This clone has only a few counts. The chain couples TRBV25-1 to TRBJ2-3; 11 positions match TRBD2. V lost 3 bases and J lost 5; bases outside the gene matches: 7. The CDR3 consists of 16 residues. The V gene's germline CDR1 is MGHDK and CDR2 SYGVNS. CDR3 loop: CASSEGSGREKDTQYF. DNA for the CDR3: TGTGCCAGCAGTGAGGGTAGCGGGAGGGAGAAAGATACGCAGTATTTT.

This sequence joins TRBV6-5 and TRBJ1-3; no definite D call. The CDR3 covers 14 residues. Trimming removed 2 bases at V and 4 bases at J, with 9 bases between. Per the germline V gene, CDR1 is MNHEY and CDR2 is SVGAGI. DNA of the CDR3: TGTGCCAGCAGTTACAAGCACCCGGGAAACACCATATATTTT. Protein sequence: CASSYKHPGNTIYF.

The chain employs TRBV12-5 and TRBJ2-7; D not resolved. CDR3 length: 13 amino acids. Per the germline V gene, CDR1 is LGHNT and CDR2 is FRNRAP. The ends were cut back, 5 bases at V and 1 base at J, with 9 bases in the middle. The CDR3, as DNA: TGTGCTAGTGGTCCCTCGGGTTCCTACGAGCAGTACTTC. Protein product: CASGPSGSYEQYF. Complete variable domain (other parts from reference TRBV12-5 and TRBJ2-7): DARVTQTPRHKVTEMGQEVTMRCQPILGHNTVFWYRQTMMQGLELLAYFRNRAPLDDSGMPKDRFSAEMPDATLATLKIQPSEPRDSAVYFCASGPSGSYEQYFGPGTRLTVT.

The chain carries TRBV19 and TRBJ1-1, with 9 bases fitting TRBD1. The CDR3 contains 18 residues. The junction had 15 bases not matched to a gene; V was cut back by 4 bases and J by 3 bases. Looked up from germline, CDR1 is LNHDA and CDR2 is SQIVND (reference sequence). The CDR3 region has the DNA TGTGCCAGTAGTAATTATCGGAGGGGGACAGGGCGGGACACTGAAGCTTTCTTT. Its translation: CASSNYRRGTGRDTEAFF. Drawing the rest from reference TRBV19 and TRBJ1-1, the complete variable domain is DGGITQSPKYLFRKEGQNVTLSCEQNLNHDAMYWYRQDPGQGLRLIYYSQIVNDFQKGDIAEGYSVSREKKESFPLTVTSAQKNPTAFYLCASSNYRRGTGRDTEAFFGQGTRLTVV.

The chain employs TRBV18 and TRBJ1-2, with 10 bases fitting TRBD1. The CDR3 extends over 13 amino acids. From germline, CDR1 is KGHSH and CDR2 LQKENI. V shed 4 bases, J shed 6 bases, and the junction held 2 bases outside the gene matches. The CDR3 bases are TGTGCCAGCTCACGACAGGGGGCCGATGGCTACACCTTC. This gives the protein CASSRQGADGYTF.

This chain links TRBV29-1 with TRBJ1-1; TRBD1 aligns across 8 bases. The germline CDR1 and CDR2 sequences are SQVTM and ANQGSEA. V lost 6 bases to trimming and J lost 4 bases; unmatched junction nucleotides: 4. This CDR3 is 12 amino acids long. The CDR3 here is CSVMDRATEAFF. As DNA, the CDR3 is TGCAGCGTCATGGACAGGGCCACTGAAGCTTTCTTT.

This clone was seen only once. V and J are TRBV3-1 (or the pseudogene TRBV3-2) and TRBJ2-5, with 12 nucleotides matching TRBD2. Looked up from germline, CDR1 is LGHDT and CDR2 is YNNKEL (reference sequence). Trimming took 1 base from V and 1 from J; bases not matched to a gene: 7. CDR3 length equals 18 residues. The CDR3 spells CASSQGVSSGRGQETQYF. The CDR3 nucleotides read TGTGCCAGCAGCCAAGGCGTGTCTAGCGGGAGGGGCCAAGAGACCCAGTACTTC.